The next 11 T cell receptor beta chains were all read from a single sample in a study of OX40 agonist ivuxolimab in advanced cancers. Measured with immunoSEQ multiplex PCR; TCRdb has only the in-frame clones, and not every one. The profile covers about 53,000 clones, with approximately 88% appearing a single time and more than 10% taken by the ten largest. This specimen consisted of CD4+ or CD8+ T cells sorted from blood, obtained in a trial of the OX40 agonist ivuxolimab. These receptors were obtained from an adult with an advanced solid tumor such as melanoma, head and neck, liver or kidney cancer.

The gene calls are TRBV30 and TRBJ2-4; unclear D gene. The CDR3 contains 13 residues. Looked up from germline, CDR1 is GTSNPN and CDR2 is SVGIG (reference sequence). Trimming stripped 3 bases from V and 1 base from J, with 7 bases between. CDR3 coding DNA: TGTGCCTGGAGCGAAGGGGCCAAAAACATTCAGTACTTC. Its protein product is CAWSEGAKNIQYF.

This chain connects TRBV28 to TRBJ2-2; D ambiguous. The length of the CDR3 is 17 residues. Looked up from germline, CDR1 is MDHEN and CDR2 is SYDVKM. V lost 5 bases to trimming and J lost 3 bases, with 19 bases between them. CDR3 protein: CASSPNKWGRDTGELFF. CDR3 in DNA: TGTGCCAGCAGTCCTAACAAGTGGGGTCGTGACACCGGGGAGCTGTTTTTT. Based on the CDR3 plus reference TRBV28 and TRBJ2-2, the full variable domain is DVKVTQSSRYLVKRTGEKVFLECVQDMDHENMFWYRQDPGLGLRLIYFSYDVKMKEKGDIPEGYSVSREKKERFSLILESASTNQTSMYLCASSPNKWGRDTGELFFGEGSRLTVL.

This rearrangement joins TRBV6-5 to TRBJ1-5; D uncertain. Looked up from germline, CDR1 is MNHEY and CDR2 is SVGAGI. CDR3 length: 15 amino acids. V gave up 6 bases and J gave up 0 bases, with 12 bases separating them. The CDR3 sequence: CASRYNSFSNQPQHF. CDR3 coding DNA: TGTGCCAGCAGATACAATAGTTTTAGCAATCAGCCCCAGCATTTT.

The sample holds a few counts of this clone. This rearrangement joins TRBV10-2 to TRBJ2-7, with a possible D match to TRBD2 (6 bases). V lost 3 bases to trimming and J lost 9 bases, with 15 bases between them. CDR3 length: 13 amino acids. The germline V gene has CDR1 WSHSY and CDR2 SAAADI. The CDR3 here is CASSDVGGRGQYF. CDR3 nucleotides: TGCGCCAGCAGTGATGTGGGGGGAAGAGGGCAGTACTTC.

The chain links TRBV6-1 to TRBJ2-2, with D possibly being TRBD2 (7 bases). V gave up 2 bases and J gave up 3 bases, with 16 bases separating them. Germline V gene data show CDR1 as MNHNS and CDR2 as SASEGT. The CDR3 is 17 residues long. This chain's CDR3 is CASSEYGGTRDTGELFF. The DNA of the CDR3 is TGTGCCAGCAGTGAATACGGGGGGACAAGGGACACCGGGGAGCTGTTTTTT.

For the CDR3, the DNA is TGTGCCAGCACTAGTGGGCCATCATATGGCTACACCTTC. Protein: CASTSGPSYGYTF. V is TRBV28 and J is TRBJ1-2, with D unresolved. Per germline, CDR1 MDHEN and CDR2 SYDVKM. This CDR3 spans 13 amino acids. V shed 7 bases and J shed 5 bases, with 14 bases lying between them.

The V gene is TRBV14, the J gene TRBJ2-3, with a possible D match to TRBD1 (6 bases). Germline CDR1 and CDR2: SGHDN and FVKESK. The CDR3 spans 16 residues. V was cut by 2 bases and J by 2 bases, with 14 bases left in between. The CDR3 region is CASSQLQGRPTDTQYF. As DNA, the CDR3 is TGTGCCAGCAGCCAACTGCAGGGGCGTCCCACAGATACGCAGTATTTT. Drawing the rest from reference TRBV14 and TRBJ2-3, the complete variable domain is EAGVTQFPSHSVIEKGQTVTLRCDPISGHDNLYWYRRVMGKEIKFLLHFVKESKQDESGMPNNRFLAERTGGTYSTLKVQPAELEDSGVYFCASSQLQGRPTDTQYFGPGTRLTVL.

This chain joins TRBV6-1 and TRBJ2-2; TRBD1 matches at 7 bases. From germline, CDR1 is MNHNS and CDR2 SASEGT. After removal of 5 bases from V and 4 bases from J, the junction contained 7 bases not matched to a gene. The length of the CDR3 is 15 residues. The CDR3 protein is CASSFRQGATGELFF. The CDR3 nucleotides are TGTGCCAGCAGTTTTCGACAGGGTGCCACCGGGGAGCTGTTTTTT.

This chain's CDR3 is CASHPSGTGGTLRGELFF. DNA of the CDR3: TGTGCCTCGCATCCTTCCGGGACAGGGGGGACCCTACGCGGGGAGCTGTTTTTT. The chain links TRBV30 to TRBJ2-2; TRBD1 agrees at 11 bases. The CDR3 has 18 residues. With V trimmed by 7 bases and J by 7 bases, 20 bases remained unmatched. The germline V gene has CDR1 GTSNPN and CDR2 SVGIG (reference sequence).

The chain carries TRBV11-2 and TRBJ2-3; 7 nucleotides agree with TRBD1. Trimming took 5 bases from V and 1 from J; bases not matched to a gene: 6. The length of the CDR3 is 15 residues. Germline V gene lookup returns CDR1 SGHAT and CDR2 FQNNGV. In DNA form, the CDR3 reads TGTGCCAGCAGCGGGGACAGACAACGCACAGATACGCAGTATTTT. Its translation: CASSGDRQRTDTQYF.

This sequence joins TRBV9 and TRBJ2-7; 8 bases line up with TRBD2. The CDR3 runs to 15 residues. The germline gives CDR1 SGDLS, CDR2 YYNGEE. V gave up 0 bases and J gave up 3 bases; unmatched junction bases: 5. The CDR3 DNA reads as TGTGCCAGCAGCGTAGGGACTAGCTCGTTCTACGAGCAGTACTTC. This translates into CASSVGTSSFYEQYF.